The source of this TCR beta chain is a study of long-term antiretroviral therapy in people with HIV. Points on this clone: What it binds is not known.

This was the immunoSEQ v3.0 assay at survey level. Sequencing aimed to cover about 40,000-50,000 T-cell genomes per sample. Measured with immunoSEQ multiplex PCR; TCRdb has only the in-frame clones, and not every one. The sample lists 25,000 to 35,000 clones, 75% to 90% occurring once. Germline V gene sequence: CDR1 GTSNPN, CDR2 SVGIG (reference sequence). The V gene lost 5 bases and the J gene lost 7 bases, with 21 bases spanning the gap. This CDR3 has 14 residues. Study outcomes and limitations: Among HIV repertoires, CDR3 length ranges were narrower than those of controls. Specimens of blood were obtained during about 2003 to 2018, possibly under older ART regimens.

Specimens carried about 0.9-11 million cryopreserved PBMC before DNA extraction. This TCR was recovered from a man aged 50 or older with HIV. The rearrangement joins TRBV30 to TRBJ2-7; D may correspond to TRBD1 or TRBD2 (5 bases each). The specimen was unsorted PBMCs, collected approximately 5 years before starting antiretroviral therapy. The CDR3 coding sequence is TGTGCCTGGGGTAACCTGGGACGCTCGTTTGAGCAGTACTTC. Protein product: CAWGNLGRSFEQYF. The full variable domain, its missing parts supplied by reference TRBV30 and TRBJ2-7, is SQTIHQWPATLVQPVGSPLSLECTVEGTSNPNLYWYRQAAGRGLQLLFYSVGIGQISSEVPQNLSASRPQDRQFILSSKKLLLSDSGFYLCAWGNLGRSFEQYFGPGTRLTVT.